This is a list of T cell receptor beta chains from one sample in a study of blood T cell repertoires in COVID-19. Assay used: immunoSEQ multiplex PCR; TCRdb lists only in-frame clones, some missing. The profile shows approximately 90,000 clones, about four fifths of them singletons. Sequenced material: peripheral blood. The origin of the receptors is a man in his 70s with COVID-19, enrolled during active disease. The CDR3 runs from the conserved cysteine through the conserved F or W. D genes are given only for firm matches. Rows may omit the clone size; those that give it use once, few, many or a size class.

v_gene,abundance,j_gene,d_gene,len,CDR3nt,CDR3aa
TRBV7-2,few,TRBJ2-1,TRBD2,17,TGTGCCAGCAGCCCGCGTCGGGTTAGCGGGATCTACAATGAGCAGTTCTTC,CASSPRRVSGIYNEQFF
TRBV3-1/TRBV3-2,NA,TRBJ1-2,NA,14,TGTGCCAGCAGCCAAGGAACAGGTGAAAATGGCTACACCTTC,CASSQGTGENGYTF
TRBV29-1,few,TRBJ1-1,NA,13,TGCAGCGGGGCCAACGGGGGTGCCACTGAAGCTTTCTTT,CSGANGGATEAFF
TRBV4-1,NA,TRBJ1-1,TRBD1,16,TGCGCCAGCAGCTACAGGACAGGGGGCGCGGAAACTGAAGCTTTCTTT,CASSYRTGGAETEAFF
TRBV5-1,NA,TRBJ2-5,NA,13,TGCGCCAGCAGCCCCGGGAGAGAAGAGACCCAGTACTTC,CASSPGREETQYF
TRBV5-8,NA,TRBJ1-2,NA,13,TGTGCCAGCAGCTTGGAACAGAACTATGGCTACACCTTC,CASSLEQNYGYTF
TRBV28,NA,TRBJ1-2,NA,11,TGTGCCAGCGGAGACAACTATGGCTACACCTTC,CASGDNYGYTF
TRBV9,NA,TRBJ2-1,TRBD2,15,TGTGCCAGCAGCCCCCCCAGCGGGAGGGCCAATGAGCAGTTCTTC,CASSPPSGRANEQFF
TRBV7-9,NA,TRBJ2-3,TRBD2,16,TGTGCCAGCAGTCGGGGAGCGGGAGGGAGCACAGATACGCAGTATTTT,CASSRGAGGSTDTQYF
TRBV4-1,NA,TRBJ2-7,NA,15,TGCGCCAGCAGCCAAGATCGGGGTAGGCTTGGGGAGCAGTACTTC,CASSQDRGRLGEQYF
TRBV25-1,once,TRBJ2-1,NA,15,TGTGCCAGCAGCCCCGGAGGGGGCGCCTACAATGAGCAGTTCTTC,CASSPGGGAYNEQFF
TRBV10-2,NA,TRBJ2-7,NA,12,TGCGCCAGCAGTGAAATAACTAAGGAGCAGTACTTC,CASSEITKEQYF
TRBV6-2/TRBV6-3,NA,TRBJ2-3,NA,13,TGTGCCAGCAGCGGGCCTAGCACAGATACGCAGTATTTT,CASSGPSTDTQYF
TRBV3-1/TRBV3-2,NA,TRBJ2-3,TRBD2,17,TGTGCCAGCAGCCAAGATTCAAGCGGGAGGGCGGGGGATACGCAGTATTTT,CASSQDSSGRAGDTQYF
TRBV29-1,NA,TRBJ2-1,NA,14,TGCAGCGTTGAAGACCCCCGCTCCTACAATGAGCAGTTCTTC,CSVEDPRSYNEQFF
TRBV3-1/TRBV3-2,NA,TRBJ1-2,NA,14,TGTGCCAGCAGCCTAGGAGTGATGAACTATGGCTACACCTTC,CASSLGVMNYGYTF
TRBV19,NA,TRBJ2-7,NA,14,TGTGCCAGTAGTACCCTGGGAGGCACCTACGAGCAGTACTTC,CASSTLGGTYEQYF
TRBV6-2/TRBV6-3,once,TRBJ1-5,TRBD1,15,TGTGCCAGCAGTAAATCGCAGGGGGGCAATCAGCCCCAGCATTTT,CASSKSQGGNQPQHF
TRBV6-6,NA,TRBJ1-1,TRBD1,14,TGTGCCAGCAGTTTGTCAGGGGGCTTCACTGAAGCTTTCTTT,CASSLSGGFTEAFF
TRBV12-3/TRBV12-4,NA,TRBJ1-2,TRBD1,13,TGTGCCAGCAGGGCGGGACAGATCTATGGCTACACCTTC,CASRAGQIYGYTF
TRBV30,once,TRBJ1-3,NA,13,TGTGCCTGGAGCCTTTCCTCTGGAAACACCATATATTTT,CAWSLSSGNTIYF
TRBV27,NA,TRBJ1-1,NA,14,TGTGCCAGCAAGGTAAGGAGGCTGAACACTGAAGCTTTCTTT,CASKVRRLNTEAFF
TRBV10-3,NA,TRBJ2-3,TRBD2,14,TGTGCCACCCAGGAGCGGGGGGCCACAGATACGCAGTATTTT,CATQERGATDTQYF
TRBV7-2,few,TRBJ2-3,NA,14,TGTGCCAGCAGCTCGGTCGGGAGCACAGATACGCAGTATTTT,CASSSVGSTDTQYF
TRBV19,NA,TRBJ1-2,NA,13,TGTGCCAGTAGTATAGATGGCAGCTATGGCTACACCTTC,CASSIDGSYGYTF
TRBV7-9,NA,TRBJ1-2,TRBD1,18,TGTGCCAGCAGCCCGCAGACAGGGGGTGGTGCAGGCGGCTATGGCTACACCTTC,CASSPQTGGGAGGYGYTF
TRBV9,NA,TRBJ2-1,TRBD2,15,TGTGCCAGCAGCGTAGCCCTAGCGGGAGGGGATGAGCAGTTCTTC,CASSVALAGGDEQFF
TRBV7-2,NA,TRBJ2-4,TRBD1,16,TGTGCCAGCAGCTTAGCGATTCAGGGGGCAGGAAACATTCAGTACTTC,CASSLAIQGAGNIQYF
TRBV7-9,NA,TRBJ2-7,NA,12,TGTGCCAGCAGCCGAGGACAGACCGAGCAGTACTTC,CASSRGQTEQYF
TRBV9,NA,TRBJ2-1,TRBD1,15,TGTGCCAGCAGCGTGGGGACAGGGGGCTACAATGAGCAGTTCTTC,CASSVGTGGYNEQFF
TRBV4-1,NA,TRBJ1-5,NA,15,TGCGCCAGCAGCCAAGGGCCAGGGAGGAATCAGCCCCAGCATTTT,CASSQGPGRNQPQHF
TRBV4-3,NA,TRBJ2-1,NA,14,TGCGCCAGCAGCCAGGGGACTGAGTGGGGTGAGCAGTTCTTC,CASSQGTEWGEQFF
TRBV11-3,NA,TRBJ2-2,NA,12,TGTGCCAGCAGCCTCTACACCGGGGAGCTGTTTTTT,CASSLYTGELFF
TRBV28,NA,TRBJ1-3,NA,15,TGTGCCAGCAGTCCCCCCCGGGGGACTGGAAACACCATATATTTT,CASSPPRGTGNTIYF
TRBV7-9,NA,TRBJ2-4,NA,12,TGTGCCAGCAGCTTAGGTGGTCTAACGGTTGACTTC,CASSLGGLTVDF
TRBV24-1,NA,TRBJ2-2,NA,13,TGTGCCACCGGGACACCGAACACCGGGGAGCTGTTTTTT,CATGTPNTGELFF
TRBV5-6,NA,TRBJ2-7,NA,11,TGTGCCAGCAGCCTAGGCTACGAGCAGTACTTC,CASSLGYEQYF
TRBV5-1,NA,TRBJ1-5,NA,15,TGCGCCAGCAGCTTGGAGGGAGGGGCCGGTCGGCCCCAGCATTTT,CASSLEGGAGRPQHF
TRBV24-1,NA,TRBJ2-3,TRBD1,13,TGTGCCACCGCCAGGGGGCGGACAGATACGCAGTATTTT,CATARGRTDTQYF
TRBV3-1/TRBV3-2,NA,TRBJ1-3,NA,21,TGTGCCAGCAGCCAATCGATCGTCCGGGACAATGAAGAGGGCCCTGGAAACACCATATATTTT,CASSQSIVRDNEEGPGNTIYF
TRBV7-2,once,TRBJ2-7,NA,14,TGTGCCAGCAGCTTCGCCCAGGGAACCTACGAGCAGTACTTC,CASSFAQGTYEQYF
TRBV7-2,NA,TRBJ2-1,TRBD2,15,TGTGCCAGCAGCCCCCGGGTAGCGGGAAATGATGAGCAGTTCTTC,CASSPRVAGNDEQFF
TRBV19,NA,TRBJ1-5,NA,15,TGTGCCAGTAGTATCGCCAGGGCTAACAATCAGCCCCAGCATTTT,CASSIARANNQPQHF
TRBV28,NA,TRBJ1-2,TRBD1,13,TGTGCCAGCAGGCTGACAGGGACCTATGGCTACACCTTC,CASRLTGTYGYTF
TRBV19,NA,TRBJ2-1,TRBD1,12,TGTGCCAGTCGGGACAGGTACAATGAGCAGTTCTTC,CASRDRYNEQFF
TRBV28,NA,TRBJ1-2,NA,15,TGTGCCAGCAGTTTTTCGGCAGGGGCTAACTATGGCTACACCTTC,CASSFSAGANYGYTF
TRBV19,NA,TRBJ2-3,TRBD2,14,TGTGCCAGTAGCACCGGGACTAGCGGGACTACGCAGTATTTT,CASSTGTSGTTQYF
TRBV28,NA,TRBJ1-1,TRBD1,15,TGTGCCAGCAGTCCTCAGGGGGCGCGGGGCACTGAAGCTTTCTTT,CASSPQGARGTEAFF
TRBV5-6,NA,TRBJ1-1,NA,12,TGTGCCAGCAGCTTGTCGCAGGGGAGAGCTTTCTTT,CASSLSQGRAFF
TRBV28,NA,TRBJ2-5,TRBD2,18,TGTGCCAGCAGTTTTGAAGGGCTAGCGGGAGTTAAAAGCGGGACCCAGTACTTC,CASSFEGLAGVKSGTQYF
TRBV6-5,NA,TRBJ2-3,TRBD1,16,TGTGCCAGCAGTTACGGACCGGGACAGAGCACAGATACGCAGTATTTT,CASSYGPGQSTDTQYF
TRBV4-1,NA,TRBJ2-5,TRBD2,14,TGCGCCAGCGGCCCTAGCGGGAGGGTAGAGACCCAGTACTTC,CASGPSGRVETQYF
TRBV6-5,NA,TRBJ1-5,NA,16,TGTGCCAGCAGTTACTCTAACAATCTAGGCACTCAGCCCCAGCATTTT,CASSYSNNLGTQPQHF
TRBV7-6,few,TRBJ2-5,NA,15,TGTGCCAGCAGCTTAGCGCAGAGGGCCCAAGAGACCCAGTACTTC,CASSLAQRAQETQYF
TRBV18,few,TRBJ2-7,TRBD2,15,TGTGCCAGCTCACCAGCTAGCGGGCAGCTCTACGAGCAGTACTTC,CASSPASGQLYEQYF
TRBV5-5,once,TRBJ1-1,TRBD1,14,TGTGCCAGCAGCCCGTACAGGGGGAGGACTGAAGCTTTCTTT,CASSPYRGRTEAFF
TRBV18,few,TRBJ1-2,TRBD1,14,TGTGCCAGCTCACCCGGACAGGGAGCCTATGGCTACACCTTC,CASSPGQGAYGYTF
TRBV6-5,NA,TRBJ1-6,NA,10,TGTGCCAGCAGTACGGGATCCCTCCACTTT,CASSTGSLHF